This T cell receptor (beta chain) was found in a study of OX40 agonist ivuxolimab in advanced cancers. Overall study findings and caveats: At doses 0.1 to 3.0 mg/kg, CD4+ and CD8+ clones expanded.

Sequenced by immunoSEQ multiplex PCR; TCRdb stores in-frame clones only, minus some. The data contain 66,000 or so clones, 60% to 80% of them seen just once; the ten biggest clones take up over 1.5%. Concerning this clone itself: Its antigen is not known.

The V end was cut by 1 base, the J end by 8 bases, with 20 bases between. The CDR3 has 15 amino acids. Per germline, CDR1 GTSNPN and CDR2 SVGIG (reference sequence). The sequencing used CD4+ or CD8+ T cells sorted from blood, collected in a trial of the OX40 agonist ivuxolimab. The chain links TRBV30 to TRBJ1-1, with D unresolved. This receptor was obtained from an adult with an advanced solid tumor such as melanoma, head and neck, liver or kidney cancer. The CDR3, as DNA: TGTGCCTGGAGTGGTACCCCCGGACTCGTTAGGGAAGCTTTCTTT. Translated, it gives CAWSGTPGLVREAFF.